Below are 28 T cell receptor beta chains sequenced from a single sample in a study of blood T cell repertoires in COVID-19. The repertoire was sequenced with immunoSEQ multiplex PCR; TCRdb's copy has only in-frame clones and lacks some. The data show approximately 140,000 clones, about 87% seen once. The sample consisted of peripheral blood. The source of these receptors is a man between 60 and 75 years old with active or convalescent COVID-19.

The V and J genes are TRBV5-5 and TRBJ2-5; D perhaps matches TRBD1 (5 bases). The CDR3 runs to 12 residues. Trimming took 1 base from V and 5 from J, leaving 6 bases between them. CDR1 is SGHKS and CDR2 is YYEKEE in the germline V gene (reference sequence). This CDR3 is CASSLWGETQYF. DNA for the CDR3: TGTGCCAGCAGCTTGTGGGGCGAGACCCAGTACTTC.

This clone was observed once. As DNA, the CDR3 is TGTGCCACCAGTGCCACCCGATCGGGAGTGAGCTCCTACAATGAGCAGTTCTTC. This sequence encodes CATSATRSGVSSYNEQFF. The gene calls are TRBV24-1 and TRBJ2-1; a weak D match, TRBD2 (6 bases). CDR1 KGHDR and CDR2 SFDVKD come from the germline V gene. The CDR3 runs to 18 residues. V was trimmed by 5 bases and J by 0 bases, leaving 19 bases between them.

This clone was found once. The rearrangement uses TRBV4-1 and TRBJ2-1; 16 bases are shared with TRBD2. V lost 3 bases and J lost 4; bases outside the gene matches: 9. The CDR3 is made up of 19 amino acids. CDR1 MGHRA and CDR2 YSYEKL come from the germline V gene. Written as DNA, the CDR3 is TGCGCCAGCAGCCATCCGGGACTAGCGGGAGGGCCGGGGTACAATGAGCAGTTCTTC. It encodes CASSHPGLAGGPGYNEQFF.

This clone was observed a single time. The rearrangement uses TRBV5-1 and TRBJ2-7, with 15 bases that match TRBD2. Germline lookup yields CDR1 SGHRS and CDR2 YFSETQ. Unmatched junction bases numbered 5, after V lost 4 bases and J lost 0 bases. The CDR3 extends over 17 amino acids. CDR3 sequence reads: CASSPGLAGGSSYEQYF. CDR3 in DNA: TGCGCCAGCAGCCCTGGACTAGCGGGGGGGAGCTCCTACGAGCAGTACTTC.

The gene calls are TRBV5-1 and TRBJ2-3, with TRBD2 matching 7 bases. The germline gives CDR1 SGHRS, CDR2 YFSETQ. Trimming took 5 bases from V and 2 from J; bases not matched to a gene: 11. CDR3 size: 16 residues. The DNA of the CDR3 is TGCGCCAGCAGACTTGGACTAGTGGGAATCACAGATACGCAGTATTTT. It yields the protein CASRLGLVGITDTQYF. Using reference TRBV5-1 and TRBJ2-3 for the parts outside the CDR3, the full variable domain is KAGVTQTPRYLIKTRGQQVTLSCSPISGHRSVSWYQQTPGQGLQFLFEYFSETQRNKGNFPGRFSGRQFSNSRSEMNVSTLELGDSALYLCASRLGLVGITDTQYFGPGTRLTVL.

CDR3 DNA: TGTGCCAGCAGCCCAGTTGGAGGAAAACTGTTTTTT. It encodes CASSPVGGKLFF. This chain uses TRBV3-1 (or the pseudogene TRBV3-2) with TRBJ1-4; D is unclear. The CDR3 spans 12 residues. In germline, CDR1 is LGHDT, CDR2 YNNKEL (reference sequence). V lost 4 bases and J 10 bases, leaving 10 bases between the germline ends.

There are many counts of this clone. The CDR3 sequence: CASSAAGGGTYEQYF. CDR3 sequence (DNA): TGTGCCAGCAGTGCAGCGGGAGGGGGTACCTACGAGCAGTACTTC. V gene TRBV6-1 combines with J gene TRBJ2-7, with 10 bases lining up with TRBD2. V was pared by 4 bases and J by 2 bases, with 5 bases of the junction left unmatched. This CDR3 region has 15 residues. Germline V gives CDR1 MNHNS, CDR2 SASEGT.

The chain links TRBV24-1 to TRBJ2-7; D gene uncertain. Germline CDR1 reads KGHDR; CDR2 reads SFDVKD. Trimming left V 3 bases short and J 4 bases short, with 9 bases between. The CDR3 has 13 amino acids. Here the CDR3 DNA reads TGTGCCACCAGTGATCCCTACAGTTACGAGCAGTACTTC. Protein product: CATSDPYSYEQYF.

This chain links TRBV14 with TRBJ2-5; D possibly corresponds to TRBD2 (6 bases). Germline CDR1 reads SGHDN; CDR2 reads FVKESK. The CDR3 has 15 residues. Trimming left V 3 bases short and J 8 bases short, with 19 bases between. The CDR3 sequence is CASSQRTIGNGTQYF. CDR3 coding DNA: TGTGCCAGCAGCCAGAGGACTATCGGGAACGGAACCCAGTACTTC.

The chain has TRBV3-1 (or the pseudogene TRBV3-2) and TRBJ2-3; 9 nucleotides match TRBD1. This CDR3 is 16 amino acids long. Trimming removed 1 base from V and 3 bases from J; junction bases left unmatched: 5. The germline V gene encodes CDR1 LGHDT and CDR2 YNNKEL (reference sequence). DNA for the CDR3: TGTGCCAGCAGCCAAGGGGGGACAGGGCAGACAGATACGCAGTATTTT. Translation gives CASSQGGTGQTDTQYF.

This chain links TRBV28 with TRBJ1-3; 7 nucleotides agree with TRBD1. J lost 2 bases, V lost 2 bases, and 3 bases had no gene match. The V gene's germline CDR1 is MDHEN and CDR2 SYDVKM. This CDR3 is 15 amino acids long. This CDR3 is CASSLMTGTGNTIYF. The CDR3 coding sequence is TGTGCCAGCAGTTTAATGACAGGGACTGGAAACACCATATATTTT.

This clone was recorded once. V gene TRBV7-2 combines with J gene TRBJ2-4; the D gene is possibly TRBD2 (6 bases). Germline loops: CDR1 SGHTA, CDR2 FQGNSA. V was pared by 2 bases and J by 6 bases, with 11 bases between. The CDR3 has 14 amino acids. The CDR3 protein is CASSLSYGGNIQYF. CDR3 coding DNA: TGTGCCAGCAGCTTATCGTACGGGGGAAACATTCAGTACTTC.

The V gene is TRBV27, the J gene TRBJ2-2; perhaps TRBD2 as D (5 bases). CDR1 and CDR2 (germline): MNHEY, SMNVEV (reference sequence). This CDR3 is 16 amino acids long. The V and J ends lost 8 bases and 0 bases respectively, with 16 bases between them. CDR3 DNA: TGTGCCAGCCACGGAGGTCTAGGCGCGAACACCGGGGAGCTGTTTTTT. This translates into CASHGGLGANTGELFF.

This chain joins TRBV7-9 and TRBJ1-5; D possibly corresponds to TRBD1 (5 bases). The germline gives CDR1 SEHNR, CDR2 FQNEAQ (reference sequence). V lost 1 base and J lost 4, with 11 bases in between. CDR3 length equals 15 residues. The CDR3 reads CASSLGQGSNQPQHF. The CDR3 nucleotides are TGTGCCAGCAGCTTAGGTCAGGGAAGTAATCAGCCCCAGCATTTT.

The CDR3, as DNA: TGCGCCAGCAGTAGGGGCGGCCTCTCTGGGGCCAACGTCCTGACTTTC. This sequence encodes CASSRGGLSGANVLTF. The chain combines TRBV10-2 with TRBJ2-6, with D perhaps matching TRBD1 (5 bases). CDR3 length: 16 amino acids. Trimming removed 5 bases at V and 0 bases at J, with 11 bases between. Germline-derived CDR1 and CDR2 are WSHSY and SAAADI.

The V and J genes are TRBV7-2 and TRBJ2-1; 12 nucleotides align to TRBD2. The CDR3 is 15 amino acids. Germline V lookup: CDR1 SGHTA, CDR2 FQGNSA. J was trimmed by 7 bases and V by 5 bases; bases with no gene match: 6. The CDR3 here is CASSPSGRAGNEQFF. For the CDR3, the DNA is TGTGCCAGCAGCCCTAGCGGGAGGGCCGGGAATGAGCAGTTCTTC.

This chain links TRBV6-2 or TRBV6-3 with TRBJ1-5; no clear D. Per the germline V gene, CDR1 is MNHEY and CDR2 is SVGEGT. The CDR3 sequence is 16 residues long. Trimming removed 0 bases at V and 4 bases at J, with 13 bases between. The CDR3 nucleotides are TGTGCCAGCAGTTACTCTCGCTGGCGGGGAAATCAGCCCCAGCATTTT. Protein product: CASSYSRWRGNQPQHF.

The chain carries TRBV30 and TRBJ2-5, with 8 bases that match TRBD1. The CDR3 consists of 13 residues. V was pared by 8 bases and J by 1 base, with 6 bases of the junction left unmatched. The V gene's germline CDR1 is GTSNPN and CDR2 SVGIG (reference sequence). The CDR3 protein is CAASTGVQETQYF. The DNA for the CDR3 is TGTGCCGCCTCGACAGGGGTCCAAGAGACCCAGTACTTC.

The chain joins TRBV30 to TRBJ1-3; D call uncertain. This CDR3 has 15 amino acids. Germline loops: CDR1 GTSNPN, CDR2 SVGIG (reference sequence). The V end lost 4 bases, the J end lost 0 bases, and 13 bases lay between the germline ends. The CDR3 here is CAWTTPGFSGNTIYF. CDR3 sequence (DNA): TGTGCCTGGACAACCCCCGGGTTCTCTGGAAACACCATATATTTT.

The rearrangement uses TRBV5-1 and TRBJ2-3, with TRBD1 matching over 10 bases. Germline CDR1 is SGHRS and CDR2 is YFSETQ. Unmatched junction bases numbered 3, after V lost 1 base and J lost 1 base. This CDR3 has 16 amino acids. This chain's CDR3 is CASSLTGQGGTDTQYF. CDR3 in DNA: TGCGCCAGCAGCTTGACCGGACAGGGGGGCACAGATACGCAGTATTTT.

CDR3 loop: CASSSDRVGYTF. In DNA, the CDR3 is TGTGCCAGCAGCTCAGACAGGGTTGGCTACACCTTC. The gene calls are TRBV7-3 and TRBJ1-2, with 7 bases that match TRBD1. V was pared by 4 bases and J by 7 bases, with 3 bases of the junction left unmatched. Per the germline V gene, CDR1 is SGHTA and CDR2 is FQGTGA. The CDR3 contains 12 residues.

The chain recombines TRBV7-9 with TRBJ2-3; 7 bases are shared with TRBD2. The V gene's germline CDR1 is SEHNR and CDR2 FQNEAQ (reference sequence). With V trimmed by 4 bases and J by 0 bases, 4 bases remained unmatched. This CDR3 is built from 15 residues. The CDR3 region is CASSSSGTSTDTQYF. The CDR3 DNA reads TGTGCCAGCAGCTCGAGCGGGACTAGCACAGATACGCAGTATTTT.

As DNA, the CDR3 is TGTGCCAGCTCACAGGGGGCGGTTGAGCAGTTCTTC. It codes for CASSQGAVEQFF. The chain is built from TRBV18 and TRBJ2-1; 7 positions match TRBD1. J was trimmed by 9 bases and V by 4 bases; bases with no gene match: 3. The CDR3 sequence is 12 residues long. Germline V gene data show CDR1 as KGHSH and CDR2 as LQKENI.

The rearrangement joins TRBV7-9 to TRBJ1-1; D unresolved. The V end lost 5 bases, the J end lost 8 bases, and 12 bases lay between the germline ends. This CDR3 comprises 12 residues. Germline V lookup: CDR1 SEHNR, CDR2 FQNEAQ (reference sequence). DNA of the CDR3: TGTGCCAGCAGCCCCGCGGGCCGGGAAGCTTTCTTT. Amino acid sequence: CASSPAGREAFF.

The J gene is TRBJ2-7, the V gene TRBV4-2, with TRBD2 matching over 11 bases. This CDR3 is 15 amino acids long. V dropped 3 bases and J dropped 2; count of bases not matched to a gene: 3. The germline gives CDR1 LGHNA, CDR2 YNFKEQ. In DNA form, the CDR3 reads TGTGCCAGCAGCCAGGGACTAGCGGTCGCCTACGAGCAGTACTTC. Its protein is CASSQGLAVAYEQYF.

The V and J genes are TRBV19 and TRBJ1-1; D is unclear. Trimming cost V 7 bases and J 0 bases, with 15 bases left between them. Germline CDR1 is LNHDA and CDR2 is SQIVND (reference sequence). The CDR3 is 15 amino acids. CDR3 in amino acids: CASIPPGEMNTEAFF. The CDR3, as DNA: TGTGCCAGTATACCTCCCGGGGAAATGAACACTGAAGCTTTCTTT.

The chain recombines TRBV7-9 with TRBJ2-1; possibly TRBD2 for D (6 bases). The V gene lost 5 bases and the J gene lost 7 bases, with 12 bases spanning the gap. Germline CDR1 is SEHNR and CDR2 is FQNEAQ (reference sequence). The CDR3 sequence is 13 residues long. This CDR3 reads CASSAGTFNEQFF. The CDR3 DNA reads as TGTGCCAGCAGCGCCGGGACTTTTAATGAGCAGTTCTTC.

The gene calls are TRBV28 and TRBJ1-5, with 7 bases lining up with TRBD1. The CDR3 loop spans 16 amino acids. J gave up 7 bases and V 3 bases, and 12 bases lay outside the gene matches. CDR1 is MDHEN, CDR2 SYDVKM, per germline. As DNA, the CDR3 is TGTGCCAGCAGTTTGCCTTTCGGTCAGGGGGACCAGCCCCAGCATTTT. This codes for CASSLPFGQGDQPQHF.